The source of this TCR beta chain is a study of Ad26.COV2.S vaccination and SARS-CoV-2 variants. About the research overall: Donor was in the COV1001 Ad26.COV2.S trial arm. Whole-study findings and limits: Similar non-spike TCR breadth was seen in vaccine and placebo recipients.

On this clone: Its antigen is as yet unknown.

The sample's treatment: roughly 18 received Ad26.COV2.S at low or high dose, single or two shots; 5 received placebo; per-sample allocation not given. Specimens were obtained on day 63 following the first vaccine or placebo injection. Boston hosted the donor, who was an adult aged 18-55 years. This vaccine is an Ad26 vector that expresses the Wuhan-strain SARS-CoV-2 spike. The repertoire was sequenced with immunoSEQ multiplex PCR; TCRdb's copy has only in-frame clones and lacks some. The sample consists of 300,000 to 400,000 clones, about nine tenths of them appearing once. The sample here was peripheral blood, taken in a trial of Ad26.COV2.S vaccine versus placebo. This receptor was taken from a person between 18 and 65 years old who received the Ad26.COV2.S COVID-19 vaccine or a placebo.

CDR3 amino acids: CAWSVGEQRQPQHF. In DNA, the CDR3 is TGTGCCTGGAGTGTTGGGGAACAACGTCAGCCCCAGCATTTT. The V call is TRBV30, the J call TRBJ1-5; no reliable D call. The germline V and J ends were trimmed by 0 bases and 6 bases, with 12 bases remaining between them. The CDR3 loop spans 14 amino acids. CDR1 GTSNPN and CDR2 SVGIG come from the germline V gene (reference sequence).